One and the same sample provided the 2 T cell receptor beta chains below, sequenced in a study of Ad26.COV2.S vaccination and SARS-CoV-2 variants. Sequencing used immunoSEQ multiplex PCR; TCRdb keeps in-frame clones, though not all of them. The profile shows approximately 300,000 clones, about 82% of them singletons. Treatment here: 19 received Ad26.COV2.S at low or high dose, single or two shots; 5 received placebo; per-sample allocation not given. Samples analyzed were those drawn on day 63 after the first vaccine or placebo injection. The sequenced sample was peripheral blood, obtained in a trial of Ad26.COV2.S vaccine versus placebo. The receptors were sampled from a person between 18 and 60 years old who received the Ad26.COV2.S COVID-19 vaccine or a placebo.

This chain connects TRBV19 to TRBJ1-2; 7 nucleotides agree with TRBD1. Germline V gives CDR1 LNHDA, CDR2 SQIVND (reference sequence). The junction had 9 bases not matched to a gene; V was cut back by 8 bases and J by 3 bases. This CDR3 has 14 amino acids. The CDR3 loop is CASGQGGGHYGYTF. The CDR3 DNA reads TGTGCCAGTGGCCAGGGGGGGGGTCACTATGGCTACACCTTC.

This clone has just a few counts. The V gene is TRBV3-1 (or the pseudogene TRBV3-2), the J gene TRBJ2-3; 10 bases fit TRBD1. The CDR3 contains 16 residues. The trim removed 1 base at V and 1 base at J, leaving 2 bases unmatched. CDR1 and CDR2 (germline): LGHDT, YNNKEL (reference sequence). The CDR3 loop reads CASSQATGGGTDTQYF. CDR3 sequence (DNA): TGTGCCAGCAGCCAAGCGACAGGGGGCGGCACAGATACGCAGTATTTT.